One sample yielded the 25 T cell receptor beta chains listed below, sequenced in a study of CD8+CD57+ T cells in acquired aplastic anemia. By flow cytometry, patients selected for sequencing had shown an expansion of CD8+CD57+ cells. Profiles of TCR beta VDJ and CDR3 were generated from a genomic DNA template. TCRdb ran MiXCR on the reads and lists one entry per CDR3 protein. The sample has 450,000 to 600,000 distinct CDR3 sequences, under 40% seen once; the top ten hold less than 1%. The sequenced sample was sorted CD4+, CD8+, or CD8+CD57+ T cells (not recorded which) from PBMCs. These receptors came from a human donor with aplastic anemia.

As for this clonotype: A much larger clone lies one base from this, so it may be a read error. This rearrangement joins TRBV9 to TRBJ2-1, with D uncertain. The CDR3 runs 14 residues. V gave up 0 bases and J gave up 0 bases, with 4 bases separating them. Per the germline V gene, CDR1 is SGDLS and CDR2 is YYNGEE. CDR3 in DNA: TGTGCCAGCAGCGTAGACAGCTCCTACAATGAGCAGTTCTTC. Amino acid sequence: CASSVDSSYNEQFF.

This clonotype was seen repeatedly, ten times or more. The chain couples TRBV9 to TRBJ1-2; 12 bases line up with TRBD1. With V trimmed by 2 bases and J by 6 bases, 8 bases remained unmatched. There are 16 residues in the CDR3. Germline CDR1 SGDLS, CDR2 YYNGEE. This CDR3 reads CASSVVPGQGADGYTF. The CDR3 coding sequence is TGTGCCAGCAGCGTTGTACCGGGACAGGGGGCTGATGGCTACACCTTC.

This clonotype was picked up a small number of times. The chain uses TRBV12-3 or TRBV12-4 and TRBJ2-7, with 9 bases aligning to TRBD2. The junction had 3 bases not matched to a gene; V was cut back by 3 bases and J by 6 bases. The CDR3 spans 13 residues. This chain's CDR3 is CASSLGAGGEQYF. In DNA form, the CDR3 reads TGTGCCAGCAGTTTGGGAGCGGGAGGCGAGCAGTACTTC.

This clonotype was detected ten times or more. The chain couples TRBV20-1 to TRBJ2-7, with TRBD1 as a possible D gene (6 bases). CDR1 is DFQATT and CDR2 is SNEGSKA in the germline V gene (reference sequence). This CDR3 comprises 14 residues. V lost 2 bases and J lost 4, with 15 bases in between. The CDR3 sequence: CSARPTFRGYEQYF. The CDR3, as DNA: TGCAGTGCTAGACCTACCTTCAGGGGATACGAGCAGTACTTC.

The rearrangement uses TRBV6-5 and TRBJ1-3; D is perhaps TRBD1 (5 bases). The CDR3 runs to 16 residues. Germline V gene sequence: CDR1 MNHEY, CDR2 SVGAGI. V was pared by 0 bases and J by 5 bases, with 14 bases between. DNA of the CDR3: TGTGCCAGCAGTTACTCGAGGCAGGGTGGAAGAAACACCATATATTTT. Amino acids: CASSYSRQGGRNTIYF.

V and J are TRBV20-1 and TRBJ2-3; D not certain. Trimming took off 6 bases at V and 2 bases at J, with 18 bases between the two ends. The CDR3 spans 15 residues. Germline V gene sequence: CDR1 DFQATT, CDR2 SNEGSKA (reference sequence). The CDR3: CSAIMGLSDTDTQYF. The CDR3 region has the DNA TGCAGTGCCATCATGGGTCTTTCAGACACAGATACGCAGTATTTT.

This clonotype was detected a few times. The chain carries TRBV20-1 and TRBJ1-1, with no clear D. Per the germline V gene, CDR1 is DFQATT and CDR2 is SNEGSKA (reference sequence). V was shortened by 3 bases and J by 0 bases, with 8 bases between the two germline ends. The CDR3 runs to 13 residues. This CDR3 reads CSARTSLNTEAFF. DNA of the CDR3: TGCAGTGCTAGGACTTCACTGAACACTGAAGCTTTCTTT.

In this sample, this clonotype turned up once. This may be a read error, as it is one base from a much larger clone. V is TRBV9 and J is TRBJ2-7; D not certain. This CDR3 is built from 16 residues. CDR1 and CDR2 (germline): SGDLS, YYNGEE. The CDR3, as DNA: TGTGCCTGCAGCGTAGGCCCCCGCCCATCTATCACCGAGCAGTACTTC. Amino acid sequence: CACSVGPRPSITEQYF.

The chain recombines TRBV6-1 with TRBJ2-7, with D maybe TRBD2 (7 bases). V lost 6 bases to trimming and J lost 7 bases, with 16 bases between them. Germline assignment: CDR1 MNHNS and CDR2 SASEGT. The CDR3 covers 13 residues. The CDR3 reads CASSSRGAWEQYF. As DNA, the CDR3 is TGTGCCAGCAGCTCCCGGGGGGCGTGGGAGCAGTACTTC.

The V and J genes are TRBV7-9 and TRBJ1-1; a weak D match, TRBD1 (6 bases). V was cut by 5 bases and J by 0 bases, with 16 bases left in between. There are 16 residues in the CDR3. Germline V gene data show CDR1 as SEHNR and CDR2 as FQNEAQ (reference sequence). CDR3 in amino acids: CASSASGAGMNTEAFF. CDR3 nucleotide sequence: TGTGCCAGCAGCGCCTCAGGGGCTGGTATGAACACTGAAGCTTTCTTT.

This clonotype has a handful of counts. The chain carries TRBV11-2 and TRBJ2-4; D unclear. Germline-derived CDR1 and CDR2 are SGHAT and FQNNGV. V lost 1 base and J lost 8, with 21 bases in between. This CDR3 has 17 amino acids. Here the CDR3 reads CASSLAGSGTSKDIQYF. The CDR3 DNA sequence: TGTGCCAGCAGCTTAGCGGGCTCGGGCACTTCAAAGGACATTCAGTACTTC.

This clonotype was seen at least ten times. The chain combines TRBV29-1 with TRBJ1-1, with D unclear. Germline V lookup: CDR1 SQVTM, CDR2 ANQGSEA. This CDR3 has 13 residues. V dropped 2 bases and J dropped 6 bases, with 13 bases sitting between them. CDR3 DNA sequence: TGCAGCGTTGAAACGGATTCGGGCGCTGAAGCTTTCTTT. As protein: CSVETDSGAEAFF.

In its sample, this clonotype was seen many times. V and J are TRBV19 and TRBJ2-6; D gene ambiguous. Trimming left V 6 bases short and J 4 bases short, with 10 bases between. The CDR3 is 14 residues long. The germline gives CDR1 LNHDA, CDR2 SQIVND (reference sequence). CDR3 sequence: CASSLTSGANVLTF. CDR3 DNA: TGTGCCAGTAGCCTCACATCGGGGGCCAACGTCCTGACTTTC.

The table lists this clonotype with a few counts. The J gene is TRBJ2-2, the V gene TRBV2; 14 bases line up with TRBD2. In germline, CDR1 is SNHLY, CDR2 FYNNEI. J was trimmed by 4 bases and V by 2 bases; bases with no gene match: 15. CDR3 length: 21 residues. CDR3 in amino acids: CASSERLGWGTSGSITGELFF. CDR3 sequence (DNA): TGTGCCAGCAGTGAAAGACTCGGGTGGGGGACTAGCGGGAGTATCACCGGGGAGCTGTTTTTT.

In its sample, this clonotype was seen a few times. The CDR3 loop is CASSLGWEMNTEAFF. For the CDR3, the DNA is TGTGCCAGCAGCTTAGGATGGGAGATGAACACTGAAGCTTTCTTT. The rearrangement links TRBV7-9 to TRBJ1-1; D unresolved. CDR3 size: 15 residues. The germline V gene has CDR1 SEHNR and CDR2 FQNEAQ (reference sequence). V lost 1 base and J lost 0, with 9 bases in between.

This clonotype has a count of ten or more. The gene calls are TRBV20-1 and TRBJ2-3, with a tentative D call TRBD1 (5 bases). V lost 4 bases, J lost 2 bases, and 13 bases lay in between. Looked up from germline, CDR1 is DFQATT and CDR2 is SNEGSKA (reference sequence). The CDR3 is made up of 14 amino acids. The CDR3 region has the DNA TGCAGTGCTATTATCGACAGCGACACAGATACGCAGTATTTT. Its protein is CSAIIDSDTDTQYF.

The V call is TRBV11-1, the J call TRBJ1-2, with TRBD1 as a possible D gene (6 bases). V gave up 5 bases and J gave up 0 bases, with 19 bases separating them. CDR1 and CDR2 (germline): SGHAT, FQDESV (reference sequence). There are 17 residues in the CDR3. CDR3 nucleotides: TGTGCCAGCAGCCCACCACCGGGACAATTCGCTAACTATGGCTACACCTTC. Its protein is CASSPPPGQFANYGYTF.

J is TRBJ2-3 and V is TRBV12-3 or TRBV12-4, with TRBD2 identical over 10 bases. CDR3 length: 17 residues. The V gene end was trimmed by 1 base and the J gene end by 1 base; junction bases not matched to a gene: 5. CDR3 protein: CASSLGLAGFGTDTQYF. The CDR3 region has the DNA TGTGCCAGCAGTTTAGGACTAGCGGGCTTCGGCACAGATACGCAGTATTTT.

The chain uses TRBV10-3 and TRBJ2-7; TRBD1 matches at 7 bases. Trimming at V came to 0 bases and at J to 7 bases, leaving 9 bases not matched to a gene. CDR1 is ENHRY and CDR2 is SYGVKD in the germline V gene. The CDR3 spans 15 residues. CDR3 residues: CAISESQGVYNEQYF. CDR3 nucleotides: TGTGCCATCAGTGAGTCTCAGGGGGTATACAATGAGCAGTACTTC.

This clonotype was seen ten or more times. The chain combines TRBV10-3 with TRBJ2-5; the D gene is possibly TRBD2 (6 bases). Looked up from germline, CDR1 is ENHRY and CDR2 is SYGVKD. The CDR3 length is 14 residues. Trimming left V 6 bases short and J 4 bases short, with 15 bases between. CDR3 sequence: CAIREGGLRETQYF. CDR3 DNA sequence: TGTGCCATCAGGGAGGGTGGGCTGAGAGAGACCCAGTACTTC.

This chain joins TRBV7-2 and TRBJ1-5; D is perhaps TRBD1 (5 bases). V lost 4 bases and J 3 bases, leaving 13 bases between the germline ends. The CDR3 spans 15 residues. The germline V gene encodes CDR1 SGHTA and CDR2 FQGNSA. The CDR3 DNA is TGTGCCAGCAGCTCAAGCGGGGGATACAATCAGCCCCAGCATTTT. This sequence encodes CASSSSGGYNQPQHF.

A few counts support this clonotype. The chain has TRBV7-9 and TRBJ2-7; D is perhaps TRBD2 (6 bases). Germline V lookup: CDR1 SEHNR, CDR2 FQNEAQ (reference sequence). CDR3 length: 16 residues. V was shortened by 0 bases and J by 0 bases, with 12 bases between the two germline ends. The CDR3: CASSLAPAGSSYEQYF. The CDR3 DNA reads as TGTGCCAGCAGCTTAGCCCCGGCGGGATCCTCCTACGAGCAGTACTTC.

This clonotype was observed a handful of times. The chain uses TRBV19 and TRBJ2-1; D is perhaps TRBD2 (6 bases). Trimming cost V 6 bases and J 3 bases, with 12 bases left between them. The CDR3 sequence is 14 residues long. Germline-derived CDR1 and CDR2 are LNHDA and SQIVND (reference sequence). CDR3 loop: CASRPGLSYNEQFF. As DNA, the CDR3 is TGTGCCAGTAGGCCGGGACTTAGCTACAATGAGCAGTTCTTC. The variable domain in full, with the rest retrieved from reference TRBV19 and TRBJ2-1, is DGGITQSPKYLFRKEGQNVTLSCEQNLNHDAMYWYRQDPGQGLRLIYYSQIVNDFQKGDIAEGYSVSREKKESFPLTVTSAQKNPTAFYLCASRPGLSYNEQFFGPGTRLTVL.

CDR3 in amino acids: CASSRGSPTEWNTEAFF. The CDR3, as DNA: TGTGCCAGCTCACGAGGATCTCCAACAGAGTGGAACACTGAAGCTTTCTTT. V is TRBV18 and J is TRBJ1-1, with D hard to call. The ends were cut back, 4 bases at V and 1 base at J, with 19 bases in the middle. The CDR3 is made up of 17 amino acids. Germline assignment: CDR1 KGHSH and CDR2 LQKENI.

This clonotype was found once. The chain couples TRBV2 to TRBJ1-6; no firm D call. V lost 4 bases and J lost 11, with 18 bases in between. Germline V gene sequence: CDR1 SNHLY, CDR2 FYNNEI. The CDR3 totals 15 residues. The CDR3 region is CASSGREGRGAPLHF. The CDR3 coding sequence is TGTGCCAGCAGTGGCCGGGAAGGGCGTGGGGCACCCCTCCACTTT.